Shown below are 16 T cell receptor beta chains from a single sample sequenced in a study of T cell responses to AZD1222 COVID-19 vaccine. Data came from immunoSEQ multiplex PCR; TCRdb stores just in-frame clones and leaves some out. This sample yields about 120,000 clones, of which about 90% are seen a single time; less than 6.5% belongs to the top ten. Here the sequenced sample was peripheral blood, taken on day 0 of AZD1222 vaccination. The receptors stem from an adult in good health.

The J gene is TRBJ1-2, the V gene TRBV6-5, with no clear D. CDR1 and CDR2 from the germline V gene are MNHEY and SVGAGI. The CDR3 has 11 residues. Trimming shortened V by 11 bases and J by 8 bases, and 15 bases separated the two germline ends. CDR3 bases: TGTGCCTCAATCCTCGCGCGGGGCTACACCTTC. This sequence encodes CASILARGYTF.

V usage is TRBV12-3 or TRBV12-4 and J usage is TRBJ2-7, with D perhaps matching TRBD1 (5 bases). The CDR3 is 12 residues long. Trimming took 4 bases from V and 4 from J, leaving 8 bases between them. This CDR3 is CASSSQGYEQYF. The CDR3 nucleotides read TGTGCCAGCAGTTCGCAGGGATACGAGCAGTACTTC.

CDR3 in amino acids: CASSLAGTRLNEQFF. CDR3 bases: TGTGCCAGCAGCCTCGCCGGGACTAGACTCAATGAGCAGTTCTTC. The chain combines TRBV7-6 with TRBJ2-1, with TRBD2 matching 8 bases. Germline V lookup: CDR1 SGHVS, CDR2 FNYEAQ. The length of the CDR3 is 15 residues. V gave up 5 bases and J gave up 6 bases; unmatched junction bases: 9.

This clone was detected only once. The CDR3 reads CASSYGATDTQYF. CDR3 nucleotides: TGTGCCAGCAGTTACGGGGCCACAGATACGCAGTATTTT. The rearrangement joins TRBV12-3 or TRBV12-4 to TRBJ2-3, with D possibly called TRBD1 or TRBD2 (5 bases each). The germline V and J ends were trimmed by 4 bases and 2 bases, with 7 bases remaining between them. The CDR3 consists of 13 residues.

As DNA, the CDR3 is TGCGCCAGCAGCTTGGAAGGTAGCGGGATCCAAAGCTCCTACGAGCAGTACTTC. This gives the protein CASSLEGSGIQSSYEQYF. The rearrangement joins TRBV5-1 to TRBJ2-7; 8 bases line up with TRBD2. The germline gives CDR1 SGHRS, CDR2 YFSETQ. The CDR3 is made up of 18 amino acids. J lost 0 bases, V lost 0 bases, and 11 bases had no gene match.

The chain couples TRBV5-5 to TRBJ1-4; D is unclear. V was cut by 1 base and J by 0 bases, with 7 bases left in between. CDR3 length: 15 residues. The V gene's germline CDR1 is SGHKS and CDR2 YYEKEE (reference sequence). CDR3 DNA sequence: TGTGCCAGCAGCTTGTCCATATCAACTAATGAAAAACTGTTTTTT. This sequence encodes CASSLSISTNEKLFF.

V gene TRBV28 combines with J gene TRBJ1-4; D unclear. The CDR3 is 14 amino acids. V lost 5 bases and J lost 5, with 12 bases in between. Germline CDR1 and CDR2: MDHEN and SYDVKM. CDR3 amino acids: CASSPWGDNEKLFF. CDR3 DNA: TGTGCCAGCAGTCCTTGGGGAGACAATGAAAAACTGTTTTTT.

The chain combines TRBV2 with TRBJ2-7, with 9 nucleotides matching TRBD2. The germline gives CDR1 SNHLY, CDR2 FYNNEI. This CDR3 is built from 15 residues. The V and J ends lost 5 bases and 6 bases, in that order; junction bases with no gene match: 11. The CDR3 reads CASSRSGLATGEQYF. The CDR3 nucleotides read TGTGCCAGCAGTCGTTCGGGACTAGCAACAGGCGAGCAGTACTTC.

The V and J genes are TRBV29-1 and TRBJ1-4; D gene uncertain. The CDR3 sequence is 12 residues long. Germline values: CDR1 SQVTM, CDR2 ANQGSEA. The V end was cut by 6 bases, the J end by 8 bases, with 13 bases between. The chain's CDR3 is CSVGLSAEKLFF. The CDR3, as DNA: TGCAGCGTGGGGTTATCGGCGGAAAAACTGTTTTTT.

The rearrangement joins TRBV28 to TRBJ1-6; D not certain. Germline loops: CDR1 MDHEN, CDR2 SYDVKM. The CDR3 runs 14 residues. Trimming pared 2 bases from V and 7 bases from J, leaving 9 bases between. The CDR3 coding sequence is TGTGCCAGCAGTTTAATACAGTCAAATTCACCCCTCCACTTT. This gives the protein CASSLIQSNSPLHF.

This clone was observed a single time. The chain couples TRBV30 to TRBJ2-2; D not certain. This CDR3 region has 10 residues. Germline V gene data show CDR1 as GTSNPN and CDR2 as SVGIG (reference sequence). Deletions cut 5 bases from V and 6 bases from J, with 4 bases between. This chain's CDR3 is CAWYPGELFF. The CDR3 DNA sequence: TGTGCCTGGTATCCCGGGGAGCTGTTTTTT.

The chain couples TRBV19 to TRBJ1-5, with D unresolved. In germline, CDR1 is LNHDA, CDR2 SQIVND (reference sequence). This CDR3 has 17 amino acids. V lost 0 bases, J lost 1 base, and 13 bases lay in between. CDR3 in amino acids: CASSIDLPWMSNQPQHF. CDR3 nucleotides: TGTGCCAGTAGTATAGATCTCCCATGGATGAGCAATCAGCCCCAGCATTTT.

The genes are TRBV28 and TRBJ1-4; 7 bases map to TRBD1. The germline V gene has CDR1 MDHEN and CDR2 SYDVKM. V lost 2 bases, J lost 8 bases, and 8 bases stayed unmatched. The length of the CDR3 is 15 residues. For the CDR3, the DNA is TGTGCCAGCAGTTTAGGTTTGACAGGGTGGGAAAAACTGTTTTTT. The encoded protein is CASSLGLTGWEKLFF.

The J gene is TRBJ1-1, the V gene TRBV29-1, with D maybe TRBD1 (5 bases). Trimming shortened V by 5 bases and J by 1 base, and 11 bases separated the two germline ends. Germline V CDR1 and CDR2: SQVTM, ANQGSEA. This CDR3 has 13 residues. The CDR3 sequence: CSVHSGGNTEAFF. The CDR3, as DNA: TGCAGCGTTCACTCCGGGGGGAACACTGAAGCTTTCTTT.

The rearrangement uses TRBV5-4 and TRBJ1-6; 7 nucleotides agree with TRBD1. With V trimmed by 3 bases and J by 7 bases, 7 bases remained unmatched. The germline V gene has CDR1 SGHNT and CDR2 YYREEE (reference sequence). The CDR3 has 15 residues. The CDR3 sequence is CASSSPQGENSPLHF. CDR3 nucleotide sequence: TGTGCCAGCAGCTCCCCCCAGGGGGAGAATTCACCCCTCCACTTT.

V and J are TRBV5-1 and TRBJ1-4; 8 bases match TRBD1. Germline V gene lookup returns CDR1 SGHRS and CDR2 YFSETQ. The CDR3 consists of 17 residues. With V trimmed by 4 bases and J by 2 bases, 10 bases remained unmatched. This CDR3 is CASSQRTGRNTNEKLFF. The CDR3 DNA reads TGCGCCAGCAGCCAACGGACAGGGAGGAATACTAATGAAAAACTGTTTTTT.